A selection of T cell receptor beta chains follows, all from one sample in a study of T cell repertoires in cytomegalovirus infection. Using its own MiXCR run on the reads, TCRdb lists one record per CDR3 protein. The sample shows approximately 150,000 distinct CDR3 sequences, about 20% of them seen only once. Their target antigens are unknown. The sample was CD8+ T cells from cultured PBMCs, taken from culture after CMV antigen stimulation. The receptors shown here come from a human donor in good health (CMV status not recorded). Some clones in this sample may be carry-over from other donors' samples. CDR3s leave out the opening cysteine and the closing phenylalanine or tryptophan. Fields, in order: V gene, J gene, CDR3 protein.

v_gene: TRBV28; j_gene: TRBJ2-3; CDR3aa: ASSPAISGTPVGASTDTQY
v_gene: TRBV7-2; j_gene: TRBJ1-6; CDR3aa: ASSLSSPRTGGTPLH
v_gene: TRBV4-3; j_gene: TRBJ1-1; CDR3aa: ASSLQPENTEAF
v_gene: TRBV7-2; j_gene: TRBJ1-2; CDR3aa: ASSHRDSPNYGYT
v_gene: TRBV4-1; j_gene: TRBJ1-5; CDR3aa: ASSQDKGGGQPQH
v_gene: TRBV27; j_gene: TRBJ1-1; CDR3aa: ASSLQGNTEAF
v_gene: TRBV11-2; j_gene: TRBJ2-5; CDR3aa: ASSWGQKPNQETQY
v_gene: TRBV27; j_gene: TRBJ2-3; CDR3aa: ASSSDRGGADTQY
v_gene: TRBV12-5; j_gene: TRBJ2-1; CDR3aa: ASGAGSGQGVEQF
v_gene: TRBV7-3; j_gene: TRBJ1-2; CDR3aa: ASSLTGQGVYGYT
v_gene: TRBV7-2; j_gene: TRBJ2-2; CDR3aa: ASSVGSVANTGELF
v_gene: TRBV12-3/TRBV12-4; j_gene: TRBJ1-2; CDR3aa: ASSLAIGLGASDYGYT
v_gene: TRBV6-1; j_gene: TRBJ1-2; CDR3aa: ASSEPGQGALYYGYT
v_gene: TRBV7-9; j_gene: TRBJ1-1; CDR3aa: ASSGTGSRTEAF
v_gene: TRBV6-5; j_gene: TRBJ2-5; CDR3aa: ASTELAGGQETQY
v_gene: TRBV4-3; j_gene: TRBJ2-1; CDR3aa: ASSHPGQGAYEQF
v_gene: TRBV27; j_gene: TRBJ1-1; CDR3aa: ASSVPGLSEGAF